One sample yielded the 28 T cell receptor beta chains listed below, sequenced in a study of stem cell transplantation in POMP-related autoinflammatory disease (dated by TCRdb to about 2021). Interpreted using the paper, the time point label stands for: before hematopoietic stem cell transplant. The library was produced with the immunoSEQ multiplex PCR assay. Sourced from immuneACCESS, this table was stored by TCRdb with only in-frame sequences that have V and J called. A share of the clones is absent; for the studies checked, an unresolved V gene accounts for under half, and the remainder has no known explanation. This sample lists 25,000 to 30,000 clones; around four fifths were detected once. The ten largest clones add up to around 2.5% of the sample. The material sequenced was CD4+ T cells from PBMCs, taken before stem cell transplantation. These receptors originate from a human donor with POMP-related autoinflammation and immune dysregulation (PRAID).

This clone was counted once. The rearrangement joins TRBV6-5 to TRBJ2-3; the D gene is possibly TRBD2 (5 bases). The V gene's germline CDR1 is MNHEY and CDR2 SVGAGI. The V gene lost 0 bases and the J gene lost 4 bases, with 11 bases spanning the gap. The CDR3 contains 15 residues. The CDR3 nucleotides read TGTGCCAGCAGTTACTCGGAAATCGGGGCAGATACGCAGTATTTT. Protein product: CASSYSEIGADTQYF.

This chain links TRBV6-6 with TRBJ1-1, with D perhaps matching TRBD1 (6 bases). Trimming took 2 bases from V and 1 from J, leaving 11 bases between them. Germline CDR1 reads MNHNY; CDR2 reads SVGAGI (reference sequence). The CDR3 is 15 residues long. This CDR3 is CASSYAGEKNTEAFF. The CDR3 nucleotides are TGTGCCAGCAGTTACGCAGGGGAAAAGAACACTGAAGCTTTCTTT.

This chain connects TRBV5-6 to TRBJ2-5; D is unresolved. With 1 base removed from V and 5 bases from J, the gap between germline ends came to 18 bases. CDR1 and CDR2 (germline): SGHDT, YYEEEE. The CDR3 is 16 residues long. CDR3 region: CASSLSFPNWRETQYF. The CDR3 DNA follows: TGTGCCAGCAGCTTGAGTTTCCCCAACTGGCGGGAGACCCAGTACTTC.

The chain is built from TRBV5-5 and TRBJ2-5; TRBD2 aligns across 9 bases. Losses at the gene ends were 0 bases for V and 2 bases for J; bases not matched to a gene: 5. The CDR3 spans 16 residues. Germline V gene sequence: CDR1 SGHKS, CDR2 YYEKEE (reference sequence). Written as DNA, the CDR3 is TGTGCCAGCAGCTTGGCCCTGACTAGCGGACAAGAGACCCAGTACTTC. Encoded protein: CASSLALTSGQETQYF.

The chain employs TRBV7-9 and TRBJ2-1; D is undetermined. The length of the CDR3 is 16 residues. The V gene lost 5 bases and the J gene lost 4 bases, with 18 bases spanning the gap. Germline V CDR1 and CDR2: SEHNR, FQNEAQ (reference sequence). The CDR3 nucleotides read TGTGCCAGCAGCCCAAGATTTCCCTTGGGATACAATGAGCAGTTCTTC. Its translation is CASSPRFPLGYNEQFF.

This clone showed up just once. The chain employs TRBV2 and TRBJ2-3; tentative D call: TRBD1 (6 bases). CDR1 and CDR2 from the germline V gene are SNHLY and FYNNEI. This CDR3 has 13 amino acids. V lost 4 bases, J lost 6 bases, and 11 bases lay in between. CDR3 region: CASSGQGRDTQYF. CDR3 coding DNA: TGTGCCAGCAGTGGTCAGGGGCGGGATACGCAGTATTTT.

This chain's CDR3 is CASSLEVRAAGIQYF. The DNA of the CDR3 is TGTGCCAGCAGCTTGGAAGTGCGGGCCGCCGGTATTCAGTACTTC. The J gene is TRBJ2-4, the V gene TRBV5-5, with a tentative D call TRBD2 (5 bases). The ends were cut back, 0 bases at V and 10 bases at J, with 17 bases in the middle. Germline V gene sequence: CDR1 SGHKS, CDR2 YYEKEE (reference sequence). The CDR3 spans 15 residues.

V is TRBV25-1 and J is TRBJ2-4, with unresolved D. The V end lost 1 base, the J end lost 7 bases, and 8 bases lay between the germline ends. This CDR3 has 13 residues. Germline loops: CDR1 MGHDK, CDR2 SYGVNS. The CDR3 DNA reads TGTGCCAGCAGTGAATCCATAGGGAACATTCAGTACTTC. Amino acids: CASSESIGNIQYF.

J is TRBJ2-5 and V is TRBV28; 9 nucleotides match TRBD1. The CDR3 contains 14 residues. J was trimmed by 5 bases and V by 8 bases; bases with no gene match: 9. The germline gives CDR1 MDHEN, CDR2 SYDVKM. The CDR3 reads CASLNRDRAETQYF. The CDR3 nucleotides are TGTGCCAGCCTAAACCGGGACAGGGCTGAGACCCAGTACTTC.

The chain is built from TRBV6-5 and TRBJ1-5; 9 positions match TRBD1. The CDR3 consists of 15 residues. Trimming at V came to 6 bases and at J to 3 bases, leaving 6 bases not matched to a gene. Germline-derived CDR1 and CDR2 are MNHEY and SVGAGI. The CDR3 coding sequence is TGTGCCAGCAGCAGAGGGACAGGGACCAATCAGCCCCAGCATTTT. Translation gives CASSRGTGTNQPQHF.

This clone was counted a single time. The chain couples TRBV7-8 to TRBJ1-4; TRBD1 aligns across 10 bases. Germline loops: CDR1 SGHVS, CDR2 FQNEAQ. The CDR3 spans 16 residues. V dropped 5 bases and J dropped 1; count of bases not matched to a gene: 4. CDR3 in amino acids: CASSPDRGLTNEKLFF. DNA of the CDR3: TGTGCCAGCAGCCCAGACAGGGGGCTAACTAATGAAAAACTGTTTTTT. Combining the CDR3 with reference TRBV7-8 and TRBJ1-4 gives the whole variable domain GAGVSQSPRYKVAKRGQDVALRCDPISGHVSLFWYQQALGQGPEFLTYFQNEAQLDKSGLPSDRFFAERPEGSVSTLKIQRTQQEDSAVYLCASSPDRGLTNEKLFFGSGTQLSVL.

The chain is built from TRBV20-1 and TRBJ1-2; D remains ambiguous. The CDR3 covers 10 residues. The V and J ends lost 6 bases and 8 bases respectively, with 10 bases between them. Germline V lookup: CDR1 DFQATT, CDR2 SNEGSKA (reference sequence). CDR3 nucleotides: TGCAGTGCACGACGAGGCGGCTACACCTTC. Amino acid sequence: CSARRGGYTF.

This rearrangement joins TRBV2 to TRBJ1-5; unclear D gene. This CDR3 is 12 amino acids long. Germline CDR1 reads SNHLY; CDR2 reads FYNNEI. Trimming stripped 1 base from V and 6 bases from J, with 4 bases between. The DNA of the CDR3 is TGTGCCAGCAGTGAAGAGTTTCAGCCCCAGCATTTT. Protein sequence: CASSEEFQPQHF.

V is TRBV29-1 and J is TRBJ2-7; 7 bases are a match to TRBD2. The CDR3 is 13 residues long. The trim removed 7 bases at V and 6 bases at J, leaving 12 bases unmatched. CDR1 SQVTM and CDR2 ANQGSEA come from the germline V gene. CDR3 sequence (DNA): TGCAGCGCGGGGGGAGGGTTTTTAGGCGAGCAGTACTTC. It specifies CSAGGGFLGEQYF.

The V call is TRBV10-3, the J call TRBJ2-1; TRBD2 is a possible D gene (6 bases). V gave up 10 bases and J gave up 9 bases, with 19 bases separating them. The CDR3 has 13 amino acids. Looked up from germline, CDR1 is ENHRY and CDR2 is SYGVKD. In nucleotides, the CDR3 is TGTGCCACCGGGACTGCGATTGGTGGTGAGCAGTTCTTC. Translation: CATGTAIGGEQFF.

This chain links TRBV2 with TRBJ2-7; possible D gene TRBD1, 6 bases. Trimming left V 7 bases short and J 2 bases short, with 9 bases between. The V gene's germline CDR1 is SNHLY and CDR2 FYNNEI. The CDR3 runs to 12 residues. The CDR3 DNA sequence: TGTGCCAGCAACAGGGATACCTACGAGCAGTACTTC. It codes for CASNRDTYEQYF.

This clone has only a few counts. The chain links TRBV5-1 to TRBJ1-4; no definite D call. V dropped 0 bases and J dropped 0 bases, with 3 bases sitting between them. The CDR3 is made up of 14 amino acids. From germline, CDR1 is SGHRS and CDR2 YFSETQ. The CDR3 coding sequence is TGCGCCAGCAGCTTGGGAGCAACTAATGAAAAACTGTTTTTT. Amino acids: CASSLGATNEKLFF.

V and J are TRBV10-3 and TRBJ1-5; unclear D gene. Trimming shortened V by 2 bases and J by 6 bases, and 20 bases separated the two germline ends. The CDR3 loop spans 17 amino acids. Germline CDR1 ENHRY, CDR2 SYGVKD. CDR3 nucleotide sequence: TGTGCCATCAGTGAGGCCCTACAGACGAGGAGAAGTCAGCCCCAGCATTTT. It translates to CAISEALQTRRSQPQHF.

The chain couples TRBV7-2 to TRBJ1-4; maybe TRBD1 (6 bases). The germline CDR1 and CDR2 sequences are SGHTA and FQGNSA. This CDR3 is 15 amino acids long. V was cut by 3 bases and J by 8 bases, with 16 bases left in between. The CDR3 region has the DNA TGTGCCAGCAGCTTCAACGGGGGGCTCGGGGAAAAACTGTTTTTT. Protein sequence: CASSFNGGLGEKLFF.

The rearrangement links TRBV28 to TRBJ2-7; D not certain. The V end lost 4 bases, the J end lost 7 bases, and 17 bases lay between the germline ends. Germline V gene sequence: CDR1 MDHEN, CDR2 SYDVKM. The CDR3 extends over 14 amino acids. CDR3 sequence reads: CASSSRTLTEEQYF. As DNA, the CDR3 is TGTGCCAGCAGTTCTCGGACCCTCACGGAGGAGCAGTACTTC.

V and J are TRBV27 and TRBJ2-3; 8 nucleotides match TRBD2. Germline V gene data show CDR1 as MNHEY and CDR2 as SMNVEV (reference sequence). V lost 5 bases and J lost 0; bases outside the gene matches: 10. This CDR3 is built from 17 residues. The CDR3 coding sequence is TGTGCCAGCAGTCCCACACCACTAGCGGCAAGCACAGATACGCAGTATTTT. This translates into CASSPTPLAASTDTQYF.

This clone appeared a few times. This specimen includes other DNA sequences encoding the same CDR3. Here the CDR3 reads CASSYSGSSNQPQHF. Written as DNA, the CDR3 is TGTGCCAGCAGTTACTCGGGTTCCAGCAATCAGCCCCAGCATTTT. This sequence joins TRBV6-5 and TRBJ1-5, with D unclear. The CDR3 loop spans 15 amino acids. V was cut by 0 bases and J by 1 base, with 7 bases left in between. From germline, CDR1 is MNHEY and CDR2 SVGAGI.

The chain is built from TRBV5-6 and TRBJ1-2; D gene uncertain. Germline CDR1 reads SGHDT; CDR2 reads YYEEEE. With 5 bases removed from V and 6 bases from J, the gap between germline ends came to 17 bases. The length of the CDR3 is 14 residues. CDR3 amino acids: CASRLYSGRHGYTF. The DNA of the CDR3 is TGTGCCAGCAGACTTTATTCAGGACGACATGGCTACACCTTC.

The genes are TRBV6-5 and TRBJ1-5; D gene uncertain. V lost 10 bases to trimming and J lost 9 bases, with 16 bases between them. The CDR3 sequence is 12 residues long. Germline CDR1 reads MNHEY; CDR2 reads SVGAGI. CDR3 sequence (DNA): TGTGCCACGTCGCGTGAAAGCTGGCCCCAGCATTTT. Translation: CATSRESWPQHF.

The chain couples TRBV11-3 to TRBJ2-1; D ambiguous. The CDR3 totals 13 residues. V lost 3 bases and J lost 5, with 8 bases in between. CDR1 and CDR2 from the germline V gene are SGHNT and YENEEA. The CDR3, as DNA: TGTGCCAGCAGCTTCGAACAGAACAATGAGCAGTTCTTC. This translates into CASSFEQNNEQFF.

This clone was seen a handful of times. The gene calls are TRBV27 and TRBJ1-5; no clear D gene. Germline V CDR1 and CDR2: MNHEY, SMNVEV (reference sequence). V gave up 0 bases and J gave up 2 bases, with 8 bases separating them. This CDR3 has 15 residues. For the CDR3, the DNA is TGTGCCAGCAGTTTATCGCTAGGGCGCAATCAGCCCCAGCATTTT. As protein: CASSLSLGRNQPQHF.

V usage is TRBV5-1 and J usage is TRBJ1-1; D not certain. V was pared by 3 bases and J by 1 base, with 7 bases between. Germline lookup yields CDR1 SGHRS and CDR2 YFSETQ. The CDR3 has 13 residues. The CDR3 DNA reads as TGCGCCAGCAGCTGGCCAGGGAACACTGAAGCTTTCTTT. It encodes CASSWPGNTEAFF.

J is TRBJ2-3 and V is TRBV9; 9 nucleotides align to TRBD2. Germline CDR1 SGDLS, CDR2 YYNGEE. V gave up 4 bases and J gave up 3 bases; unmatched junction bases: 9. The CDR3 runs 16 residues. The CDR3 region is CASSRVAGEETDTQYF. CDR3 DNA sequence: TGTGCCAGCAGCCGAGTAGCGGGAGAGGAGACAGATACGCAGTATTTT.